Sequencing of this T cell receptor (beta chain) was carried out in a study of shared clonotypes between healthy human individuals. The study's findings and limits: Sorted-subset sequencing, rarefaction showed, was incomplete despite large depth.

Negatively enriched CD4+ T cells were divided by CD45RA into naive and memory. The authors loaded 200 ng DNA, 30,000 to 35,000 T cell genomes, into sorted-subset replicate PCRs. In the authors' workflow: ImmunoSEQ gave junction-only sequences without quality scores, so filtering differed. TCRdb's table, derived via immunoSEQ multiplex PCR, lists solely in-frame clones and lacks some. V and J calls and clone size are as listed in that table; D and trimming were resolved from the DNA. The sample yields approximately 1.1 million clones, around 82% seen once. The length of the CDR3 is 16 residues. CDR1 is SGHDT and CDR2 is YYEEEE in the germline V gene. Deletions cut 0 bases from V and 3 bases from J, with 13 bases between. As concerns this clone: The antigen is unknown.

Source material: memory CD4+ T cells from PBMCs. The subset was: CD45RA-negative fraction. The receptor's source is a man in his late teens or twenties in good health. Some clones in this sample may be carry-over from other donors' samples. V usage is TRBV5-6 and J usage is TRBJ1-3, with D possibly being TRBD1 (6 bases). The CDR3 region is CASSLVPGANGNTIYF. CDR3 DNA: TGTGCCAGCAGCTTGGTCCCGGGGGCGAATGGAAACACCATATATTTT.